This TCR beta chain derives from a study of T cell changes during pregnancy in multiple sclerosis. Assay used: immunoSEQ multiplex PCR; TCRdb lists only in-frame clones, some missing. The table shows 20,000 to 25,000 clones, with about 87% occurring only once. V was shortened by 1 base and J by 7 bases, with 22 bases between the two germline ends. CDR3 length equals 17 residues. Germline V CDR1 and CDR2: LGHNA, YSLEER. The sequenced sample was CD8+ T cells from peripheral blood mononuclear cells, obtained in the second trimester of pregnancy. The sequence was collected from a female donor in good health, enrolled as a control in a pregnancy study. This chain connects TRBV4-3 to TRBJ1-2; D is perhaps TRBD1 (6 bases). The CDR3 reads CASSQVGEPDRPSGYTF. The CDR3 DNA reads TGCGCCAGCAGCCAAGTCGGGGAGCCCGACAGGCCTTCTGGCTACACCTTC.